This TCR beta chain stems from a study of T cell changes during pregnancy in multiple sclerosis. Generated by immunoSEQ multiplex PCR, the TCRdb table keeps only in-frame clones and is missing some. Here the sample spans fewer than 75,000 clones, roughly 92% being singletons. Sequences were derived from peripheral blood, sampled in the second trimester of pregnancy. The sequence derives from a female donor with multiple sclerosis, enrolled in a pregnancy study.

Here the CDR3 DNA reads TGCAGCGTTGTCGGGGGGCCCTACGAGCAGTACTTC. It encodes CSVVGGPYEQYF. The chain combines TRBV29-1 with TRBJ2-7, with a weak D call TRBD2 (7 bases). The V end was cut by 4 bases, the J end by 2 bases, with 9 bases between. Germline CDR1 and CDR2: SQVTM and ANQGSEA. This CDR3 region has 12 residues.